This section outlines one TCR beta chain sequence together with its context. Authors' analysis steps: Researchers report that nucleated cell counts were estimated from reference gene primer amplification. Data came from immunoSEQ multiplex PCR; TCRdb stores just in-frame clones and leaves some out. V, J and clone size are those of that table, while D and trimming were read from the DNA. This table has roughly 380,000 clones, around 85% appearing once. The data originate from a study of blood T cell repertoires in COVID-19. Whole-study context: Acute-phase and convalescent COVID-19 samples originated in the United States, Italy and Spain. T cells, B-cell-depleted T cells, or PBMCs supplied cDNA or gDNA.

V lost 1 base to trimming and J lost 7 bases; unmatched junction nucleotides: 6. The CDR3 totals 15 residues. Germline V gives CDR1 MNHNY, CDR2 SVGAGI (reference sequence). The sequenced sample consisted of peripheral blood. The receptor comes from a young woman with acute or convalescent COVID-19. The V call is TRBV6-6, the J call TRBJ2-1, with 8 bases matching TRBD2. CDR3 in DNA: TGTGCCAGCAGTTACTACGGGGGGGCTCGGAATGAGCAGTTCTTC. This encodes CASSYYGGARNEQFF.